This passage covers 31 T cell receptor beta chains from one sample sequenced in a study of radiation and T cells in renal cell carcinoma (dated by TCRdb to about 2020). Receptor libraries were prepared by the immunoSEQ multiplex PCR assay. Not all clones reach the TCRdb copy of this immuneACCESS table, which keeps in-frame sequences only. Checked studies attribute under half of the gap to unresolved V genes and leave the rest unexplained. The sample table lists about 15,000 clones, approximately 53% of them with a count of one. 8% to 13% of the sample rests with the top ten. This specimen's time point label, per the study, means: tumor resected at nephrectomy. The treatment or condition label on this specimen signifies: treatment-naive control, cytoreductive nephrectomy. Sequenced material: tumor tissue, taken from a patient whose treatment was nephrectomy without radiotherapy. The receptors originated from a man between 50 and 59 years old with renal cell carcinoma.

J is TRBJ2-1 and V is TRBV5-1; D possibly corresponds to TRBD2 (6 bases). The V gene lost 2 bases and the J gene lost 7 bases, with 10 bases spanning the gap. This CDR3 spans 13 amino acids. Germline values: CDR1 SGHRS, CDR2 YFSETQ. This chain's CDR3 is CASSLAGLNEQFF. Here the CDR3 DNA reads TGCGCCAGCAGCTTAGCGGGTCTTAATGAGCAGTTCTTC. Full variable domain (missing parts from reference TRBV5-1 and TRBJ2-1): KAGVTQTPRYLIKTRGQQVTLSCSPISGHRSVSWYQQTPGQGLQFLFEYFSETQRNKGNFPGRFSGRQFSNSRSEMNVSTLELGDSALYLCASSLAGLNEQFFGPGTRLTVL.

The chain joins TRBV7-2 to TRBJ2-7, with 7 bases fitting TRBD2. From germline, CDR1 is SGHTA and CDR2 FQGNSA. J was trimmed by 1 base and V by 5 bases; bases with no gene match: 8. The CDR3 totals 15 residues. CDR3 nucleotide sequence: TGTGCCAGCAGCCAATATAGCGGGTTTTCCTACGAGCAGTACTTC. It yields the protein CASSQYSGFSYEQYF.

This clone was detected only a few times. The chain combines TRBV2 with TRBJ1-1, with D unresolved. Germline-derived CDR1 and CDR2 are SNHLY and FYNNEI. V shed 3 bases and J shed 8 bases, with 19 bases lying between them. The CDR3 contains 15 residues. CDR3 nucleotides: TGTGCCAGCAGTGAGTCGATGTCGGCCCTGGACGAAGCTTTCTTT. Protein: CASSESMSALDEAFF.

This clone is classed as medium-sized (0.01 to 0.1%). V is TRBV18 and J is TRBJ1-2; D may be TRBD1 (6 bases). Germline loops: CDR1 KGHSH, CDR2 LQKENI. This CDR3 comprises 15 residues. V lost 6 bases, J lost 4 bases, and 18 bases lay in between. The CDR3 is CASSPNRDPSYGYTF. CDR3 nucleotide sequence: TGTGCCAGCTCGCCAAACAGGGACCCCTCCTATGGCTACACCTTC.

This clone was counted a single time. The genes are TRBV9 and TRBJ2-1, with D tentatively TRBD1 (6 bases). Germline lookup yields CDR1 SGDLS and CDR2 YYNGEE. With 4 bases removed from V and 8 bases from J, the gap between germline ends came to 16 bases. CDR3 size: 14 residues. The DNA of the CDR3 is TGTGCCAGCAGCCTCCAGAACAGGGCCGATGAGCAGTTCTTC. Residues: CASSLQNRADEQFF.

V and J are TRBV7-9 and TRBJ1-4; TRBD1 matches at 8 bases. Losses at the gene ends were 0 bases for V and 7 bases for J; bases not matched to a gene: 7. Looked up from germline, CDR1 is SEHNR and CDR2 is FQNEAQ (reference sequence). The CDR3 is made up of 16 amino acids. CDR3 in amino acids: CASSLAARGQGEKLFF. CDR3 coding DNA: TGTGCCAGCAGCTTAGCTGCCAGGGGGCAGGGTGAAAAACTGTTTTTT.

The V and J genes are TRBV10-3 and TRBJ2-2; 7 nucleotides match TRBD2. Germline-derived CDR1 and CDR2 are ENHRY and SYGVKD. The length of the CDR3 is 17 residues. J gave up 2 bases and V 7 bases, and 13 bases lay outside the gene matches. The CDR3 region has the DNA TGTGCCATCAATCCAGGAACTAGCGCGCTTAACACCGGGGAGCTGTTTTTT. This codes for CAINPGTSALNTGELFF.

CDR3 DNA: TGTGCCAGCAGTTACTGGTCAAATGAAAAACTGTTTTTT. Its translation is CASSYWSNEKLFF. The chain is built from TRBV6-6 and TRBJ1-4; D remains ambiguous. Germline CDR1 reads MNHNY; CDR2 reads SVGAGI (reference sequence). The CDR3 length is 13 residues. The V end was cut by 1 base, the J end by 5 bases, with 5 bases between.

The chain recombines TRBV27 with TRBJ1-5; unclear D gene. CDR3 length: 16 residues. Germline CDR1 reads MNHEY; CDR2 reads SMNVEV (reference sequence). Trimming shortened V by 5 bases and J by 4 bases, and 18 bases separated the two germline ends. CDR3 region: CASSASPEGGNQPQHF. The CDR3 nucleotides read TGTGCCAGCAGTGCCTCCCCCGAGGGAGGGAATCAGCCCCAGCATTTT.

J is TRBJ1-5 and V is TRBV10-2; D ambiguous. Germline V gives CDR1 WSHSY, CDR2 SAAADI. This CDR3 has 12 amino acids. V gave up 1 base and J gave up 6 bases, with 4 bases separating them. This CDR3 reads CASSEYGQPQHF. CDR3 in DNA: TGCGCCAGCAGTGAGTATGGTCAGCCCCAGCATTTT.

The V and J genes are TRBV11-2 and TRBJ2-7; 13 bases line up with TRBD2. The CDR3 runs 15 residues. Per the germline V gene, CDR1 is SGHAT and CDR2 is FQNNGV. V shed 11 bases and J 4 bases; nucleotides not matched to a gene: 11. The CDR3 is CAGERLAGGIYEQYF. CDR3 in DNA: TGTGCCGGTGAGAGACTAGCGGGGGGCATATACGAGCAGTACTTC.

The chain is built from TRBV12-5 and TRBJ2-1; D is ambiguous. The CDR3 runs to 13 residues. Germline V gives CDR1 LGHNT, CDR2 FRNRAP. V was pared by 4 bases and J by 8 bases, with 12 bases between. This CDR3 reads CASGSPGTHEQFF. In DNA form, the CDR3 reads TGTGCTAGTGGTTCTCCAGGTACGCATGAGCAGTTCTTC.

The chain combines TRBV4-1 with TRBJ2-3; no definite D call. Germline V lookup: CDR1 MGHRA, CDR2 YSYEKL. V lost 1 base and J 0 bases, leaving 11 bases between the germline ends. The length of the CDR3 is 16 residues. Here the CDR3 DNA reads TGCGCCAGCAGCCAAGCTCCCGTACCTAGCACAGATACGCAGTATTTT. This encodes CASSQAPVPSTDTQYF.

This clone has a handful of counts. The CDR3 DNA is TGTGCCAGCAGCTTAACTCCTACTGCCTACGAGCAGTACTTC. This translates into CASSLTPTAYEQYF. The V and J genes are TRBV11-3 and TRBJ2-7; the D is unclear. Germline V gives CDR1 SGHNT, CDR2 YENEEA. The ends were cut back, 2 bases at V and 2 bases at J, with 10 bases in the middle. The CDR3 length is 14 residues.

This clone qualifies as medium-sized. The CDR3 region has the DNA TGTGCCAGCACCTTGGGGGTAGGCCCCGGGGAGCTGTTTTTT. Translating gives CASTLGVGPGELFF. The rearrangement joins TRBV9 to TRBJ2-2; TRBD1 or TRBD2 may be the D gene (5 bases each). CDR3 size: 14 residues. Germline CDR1 is SGDLS and CDR2 is YYNGEE. V dropped 6 bases and J dropped 6 bases, with 15 bases sitting between them.

This clone was recorded a few times. The V gene is TRBV5-1, the J gene TRBJ1-1; no firm D call. CDR1 and CDR2 from the germline V gene are SGHRS and YFSETQ. The CDR3 has 13 residues. V was shortened by 4 bases and J by 0 bases, with 7 bases between the two germline ends. The CDR3 DNA reads as TGCGCCAGCAGCCCACAGATGAACACTGAAGCTTTCTTT. Protein product: CASSPQMNTEAFF.

The rearrangement uses TRBV2 and TRBJ2-7; D tentatively fits TRBD1 or TRBD2 (5 bases each). V dropped 10 bases and J dropped 0 bases, with 16 bases sitting between them. The CDR3 runs 14 residues. Germline-derived CDR1 and CDR2 are SNHLY and FYNNEI. The CDR3 loop is CANGQGPNSYEQYF. CDR3 DNA sequence: TGTGCCAACGGGCAGGGACCCAACTCCTACGAGCAGTACTTC.

V gene TRBV7-2 combines with J gene TRBJ2-7; 7 positions agree with TRBD1. With 3 bases clipped from V and 2 bases from J, the junction kept 4 bases outside the gene matches. Germline CDR1 is SGHTA and CDR2 is FQGNSA. This CDR3 comprises 14 residues. CDR3 in amino acids: CASSFSQGTYEQYF. The CDR3 bases are TGTGCCAGCAGCTTTTCACAGGGGACCTACGAGCAGTACTTC.

This chain's CDR3 is CASSKQGNNEKLFF. CDR3 coding DNA: TGTGCCAGCAGCAAACAGGGGAATAATGAAAAACTGTTTTTT. V is TRBV2 and J is TRBJ1-4; TRBD1 agrees at 7 bases. Per germline, CDR1 SNHLY and CDR2 FYNNEI. The CDR3 has 14 amino acids. Trimming at V came to 6 bases and at J to 4 bases, leaving 5 bases not matched to a gene.

This clone was seen once. The rearrangement uses TRBV5-1 and TRBJ1-3, with no clear D. The V and J ends lost 4 bases and 0 bases respectively, with 17 bases between them. CDR3 length equals 17 residues. CDR1 SGHRS and CDR2 YFSETQ come from the germline V gene. The CDR3 sequence: CASSLDIISSSGNTIYF. Written as DNA, the CDR3 is TGCGCCAGCAGCCTAGACATTATCTCCAGCTCTGGAAACACCATATATTTT.

The chain combines TRBV9 with TRBJ1-2; the D is unclear. Per germline, CDR1 SGDLS and CDR2 YYNGEE. V dropped 0 bases and J dropped 8 bases, with 11 bases sitting between them. The CDR3 totals 13 residues. As DNA, the CDR3 is TGTGCCAGCAGCGTAGGAGGGTTCGGGGGCTACACCTTC. It specifies CASSVGGFGGYTF.

V is TRBV4-2 and J is TRBJ2-2, with TRBD1 matching 8 bases. The V gene's germline CDR1 is LGHNA and CDR2 YNFKEQ. V was pared by 0 bases and J by 5 bases, with 5 bases of the junction left unmatched. The CDR3 is 16 amino acids. The CDR3 region has the DNA TGTGCCAGCAGCCAAGATCCGACAGGGGTTACCGGGGAGCTGTTTTTT. It encodes CASSQDPTGVTGELFF.

The chain carries TRBV2 and TRBJ1-5; the D gene is possibly TRBD1 (5 bases). The germline V and J ends were trimmed by 6 bases and 1 base, with 13 bases remaining between them. The CDR3 totals 15 residues. Per germline, CDR1 SNHLY and CDR2 FYNNEI. The CDR3 sequence is CASRSQGLSNQPQHF. Written as DNA, the CDR3 is TGTGCCAGCAGGAGTCAGGGCCTGAGCAATCAGCCCCAGCATTTT. The whole variable domain, filled in from reference TRBV2 and TRBJ1-5, reads EPEVTQTPSHQVTQMGQEVILRCVPISNHLYFYWYRQILGQKVEFLVSFYNNEISEKSEIFDDQFSVERPDGSNFTLKIRSTKLEDSAMYFCASRSQGLSNQPQHFGDGTRLSIL.

The chain combines TRBV7-2 with TRBJ1-2; 8 bases are shared with TRBD1. CDR1 is SGHTA and CDR2 is FQGNSA in the germline V gene. V shed 1 base, J shed 4 bases, and the junction held 5 bases outside the gene matches. The length of the CDR3 is 15 residues. The CDR3 coding sequence is TGTGCCAGCAGCTTAGAACAGGGGGGGATCTATGGCTACACCTTC. Amino acid sequence: CASSLEQGGIYGYTF.

This chain uses TRBV5-1 with TRBJ2-7; 9 bases are shared with TRBD1. CDR1 is SGHRS, CDR2 YFSETQ, per germline. Unmatched junction bases numbered 4, after V lost 2 bases and J lost 7 bases. The CDR3 covers 13 residues. The CDR3 here is CASSLQGAEEQYF. The CDR3 coding sequence is TGCGCCAGCAGCTTACAGGGGGCGGAGGAGCAGTACTTC.

This clone was seen a few times. This chain connects TRBV5-4 to TRBJ1-2, with 9 bases matching TRBD1. V shed 3 bases, J shed 3 bases, and the junction held 12 bases outside the gene matches. Germline CDR1 SGHNT, CDR2 YYREEE (reference sequence). The CDR3 runs to 17 residues. DNA for the CDR3: TGTGCCAGCAGCTCACGACCACAGGGGGCAACTTACTATGGCTACACCTTC. Translated, it gives CASSSRPQGATYYGYTF.

This clone has a handful of counts. The V call is TRBV5-6, the J call TRBJ1-2; a possible D gene is TRBD1 (5 bases). Looked up from germline, CDR1 is SGHDT and CDR2 is YYEEEE. The ends were cut back, 4 bases at V and 0 bases at J, with 13 bases in the middle. This CDR3 is 15 amino acids long. The CDR3 nucleotides read TGTGCCAGCAGCCCCCTGGGGCGTGCTAACTATGGCTACACCTTC. Its protein product is CASSPLGRANYGYTF.

The chain employs TRBV19 and TRBJ2-1, with 14 nucleotides matching TRBD2. The CDR3 runs to 17 residues. Germline loops: CDR1 LNHDA, CDR2 SQIVND (reference sequence). Trimming at V came to 5 bases and at J to 7 bases, leaving 10 bases not matched to a gene. CDR3 region: CASSALRLAGGGNEQFF. The CDR3 DNA reads TGTGCCAGTAGTGCCTTGAGACTAGCGGGAGGGGGTAATGAGCAGTTCTTC.

This chain links TRBV10-3 with TRBJ2-3, with TRBD2 matching over 8 bases. V lost 6 bases and J lost 2; bases outside the gene matches: 7. The CDR3 has 15 residues. Looked up from germline, CDR1 is ENHRY and CDR2 is SYGVKD. The CDR3 nucleotides are TGTGCCATCAGAGGGACGACTAGCGCCACAGATACGCAGTATTTT. This sequence encodes CAIRGTTSATDTQYF.

CDR3 region: CAWSEGTGELFF. The CDR3, as DNA: TGTGCCTGGAGTGAAGGCACCGGGGAGCTGTTTTTT. This chain links TRBV30 with TRBJ2-2, with D uncertain. Per the germline V gene, CDR1 is GTSNPN and CDR2 is SVGIG (reference sequence). V lost 1 base, J lost 4 bases, and 4 bases lay in between. This CDR3 is built from 12 residues.

In its sample, this clone was seen a few times. The chain uses TRBV7-2 and TRBJ1-1, with TRBD1 matching over 7 bases. Germline values: CDR1 SGHTA, CDR2 FQGNSA. V was clipped by 3 bases and J by 5 bases; unmatched bases: 3. The CDR3 covers 13 residues. The CDR3 DNA sequence: TGTGCCAGCAGCTTCAACAGGGGAACTGAAGCTTTCTTT. Translation: CASSFNRGTEAFF. Combining the CDR3 with reference TRBV7-2 and TRBJ1-1 gives the whole variable domain GAGVSQSPSNKVTEKGKDVELRCDPISGHTALYWYRQSLGQGLEFLIYFQGNSAPDKSGLPSDRFSAERTGGSVSTLTIQRTQQEDSAVYLCASSFNRGTEAFFGQGTRLTVV.